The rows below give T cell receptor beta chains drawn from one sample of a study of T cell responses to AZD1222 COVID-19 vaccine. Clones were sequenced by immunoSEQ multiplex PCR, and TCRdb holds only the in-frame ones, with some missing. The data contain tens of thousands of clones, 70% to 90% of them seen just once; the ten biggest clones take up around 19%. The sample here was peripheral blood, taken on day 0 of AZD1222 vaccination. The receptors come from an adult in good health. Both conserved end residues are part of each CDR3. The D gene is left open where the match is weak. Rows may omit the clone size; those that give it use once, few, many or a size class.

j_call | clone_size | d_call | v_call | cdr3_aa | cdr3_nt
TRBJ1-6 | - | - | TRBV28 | CASSLVGSNSPLHF | TGTGCCAGCAGTTTGGTCGGGTCTAATTCACCCCTCCACTTT
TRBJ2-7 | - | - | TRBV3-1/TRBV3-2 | CASSLVNEQYF | TGTGCCAGCAGCCTGGTAAACGAGCAGTACTTC
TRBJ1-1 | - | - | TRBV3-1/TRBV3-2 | CASSQVIEGEAFF | TGTGCCAGCAGCCAAGTCATAGAAGGTGAAGCTTTCTTT
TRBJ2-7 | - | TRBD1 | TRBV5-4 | CASSLPGQGSHEQYF | TGTGCCAGCAGTTTACCGGGACAGGGTAGCCACGAGCAGTACTTC
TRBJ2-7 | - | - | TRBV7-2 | CASSIQRGTDPREQYF | TGTGCCAGCAGCATCCAGCGTGGGACGGACCCCCGGGAGCAGTACTTC
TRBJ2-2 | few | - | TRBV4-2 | CASSQDWGTGELFF | TGTGCCAGCAGCCAAGACTGGGGCACCGGGGAGCTGTTTTTT
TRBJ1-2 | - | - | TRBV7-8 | CASSLARGGYTF | TGTGCCAGCAGCCTGGCTCGTGGTGGCTACACCTTC
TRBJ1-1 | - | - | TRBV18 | CASSPPGNTEAFF | TGTGCCAGCTCACCTCCAGGGAACACTGAAGCTTTCTTT
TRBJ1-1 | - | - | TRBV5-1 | CASSLGDLNTEAFF | TGCGCCAGCAGCTTGGGGGACCTGAACACTGAAGCTTTCTTT
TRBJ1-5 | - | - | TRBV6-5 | CASSSLTRGFNQPQHF | TGTGCCAGCAGTTCCTTGACCAGAGGGTTTAATCAGCCCCAGCATTTT
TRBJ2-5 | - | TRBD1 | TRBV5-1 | CASSRDRDGETQYF | TGCGCCAGCAGCCGAGACAGGGATGGAGAGACCCAGTACTTC
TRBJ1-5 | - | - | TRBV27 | CASSFSGPGRSNQPQHF | TGTGCCAGCAGTTTTTCAGGGCCGGGACGGAGCAATCAGCCCCAGCATTTT
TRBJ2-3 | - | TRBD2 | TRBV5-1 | CASSFTTEREGPPDTQYF | TGCGCCAGCAGCTTTACGACGGAGCGGGAGGGCCCCCCAGATACGCAGTATTTT
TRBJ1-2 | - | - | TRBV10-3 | CAISELPGYGYTF | TGTGCCATCAGTGAGTTACCAGGCTATGGCTACACCTTC
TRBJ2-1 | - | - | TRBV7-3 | CASSSRDGHNEQFF | TGTGCCAGCAGCTCCCGGGACGGACACAATGAGCAGTTCTTC
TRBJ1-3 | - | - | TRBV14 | CASSQEPRDGAVYF | TGTGCCAGCAGCCAAGAACCGCGAGACGGGGCCGTATATTTT
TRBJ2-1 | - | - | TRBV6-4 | CASSDPPRDNEQFF | TGTGCCAGCAGTGACCCTCCGCGAGACAATGAGCAGTTCTTC
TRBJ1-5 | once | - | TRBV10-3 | CAISDIQLSNQPQHF | TGTGCCATCAGTGATATACAACTTAGCAATCAGCCCCAGCATTTT
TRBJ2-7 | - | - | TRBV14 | CASSPQSGLSYEQYF | TGTGCCAGCAGCCCTCAGAGTGGGTTATCCTACGAGCAGTACTTC
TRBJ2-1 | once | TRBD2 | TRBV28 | CASSLGLAKGNEQFF | TGTGCCAGCAGTTTAGGACTAGCGAAGGGGAATGAGCAGTTCTTC
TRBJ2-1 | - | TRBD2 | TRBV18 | CASSPRTSGGEYNEQFF | TGTGCCAGCTCACCAAGGACTAGCGGGGGCGAATACAATGAGCAGTTCTTC
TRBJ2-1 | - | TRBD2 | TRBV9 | CASSVVGGADNEQFF | TGTGCCAGCAGCGTAGTCGGGGGGGCGGATAATGAGCAGTTCTTC
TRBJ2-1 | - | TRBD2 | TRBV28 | CASSPIAGGSRGFRNEQFF | TGTGCCAGCAGTCCGATAGCGGGAGGTAGCCGCGGGTTTCGCAATGAGCAGTTCTTC
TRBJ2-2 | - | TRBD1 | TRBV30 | CARDRGVTGELFF | TGTGCCCGGGACAGGGGGGTAACCGGGGAGCTGTTTTTT
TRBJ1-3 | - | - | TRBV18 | CASSSDIIPGNTIYF | TGTGCCAGCTCGTCCGACATTATCCCCGGAAACACCATATATTTT
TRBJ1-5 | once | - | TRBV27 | CASSPIRLGNQPQHF | TGTGCCAGCAGTCCCATACGGTTGGGCAATCAGCCCCAGCATTTT